This T cell receptor beta chain comes out of a study of glioma-infiltrating T cells after dendritic cell vaccination. The study's findings and limits: Patients with more pretreatment TILs had longer time to progression and survival.

TCRB CDR3 was amplified from 2 ug genomic DNA or less. Amplification used 60 V beta primers and 13 J beta primers. Profiling relied on immunoSEQ multiplex PCR, and the TCRdb table lists in-frame clones only, not all of them. The table shows some 99,000 clones, with around 80% occurring only once. Remarks on this clone: Its antigen is unidentified.

Trimming stripped 6 bases from V and 3 bases from J, with 21 bases between. Germline CDR1 reads MDHEN; CDR2 reads SYDVKM. This CDR3 spans 16 amino acids. Time point of the sample: after dendritic cell vaccination, including at tumor progression/relapse. None of the glioblastoma patients had an isocitrate dehydrogenase mutation. The sequence was collected from a human donor with glioblastoma. J is TRBJ2-7 and V is TRBV28; tentatively, D is TRBD2 (6 bases). Specimen: blood, collected after dendritic cell vaccination. CDR3 coding DNA: TGTGCCAGCAGCTTGGCGTTTGGGACCGGGAGCTACGAGCAGTACTTC. Amino acid sequence: CASSLAFGTGSYEQYF. The full variable domain, its missing parts supplied by reference TRBV28 and TRBJ2-7, is DVKVTQSSRYLVKRTGEKVFLECVQDMDHENMFWYRQDPGLGLRLIYFSYDVKMKEKGDIPEGYSVSREKKERFSLILESASTNQTSMYLCASSLAFGTGSYEQYFGPGTRLTVT.